This paragraph reports one T cell receptor (beta chain). Its target is not known. This sample stems from a study of post-analysis software for immune sequencing data. The study, taken as a whole, reports: Those with multiple sclerosis, the patient group, showed significantly lower normalized Chao1 diversity than controls. Four to six TRBV segments were significantly more frequent in patients than in controls. TRBV5-6, TRBV5-1 and TRBV20-1 were among these segments. The F measure placed samples prepared in the same batch into strongly shared clusters.

TCR beta cDNA libraries had unique molecular identifiers. Each CDR3 protein gets one entry after TCRdb re-called the PCR reads with MiXCR. The sample carries around 400,000 distinct CDR3 sequences, less than 40% recorded once. CDR1 is DFQATT, CDR2 SNEGSKA, per germline (reference sequence). This CDR3 spans 14 amino acids. V was clipped by 6 bases and J by 7 bases; unmatched bases: 14. This TCR derives from a girl aged 5-17 years with multiple sclerosis. The chain couples TRBV20-1 to TRBJ1-2; 7 bases fit TRBD1. Material for sequencing was blood. For the CDR3, the DNA is TGCAGTGCCATCCGGGGGTCGACAGGGTCTGGCTACACCTTC. Protein sequence: CSAIRGSTGSGYTF.